Following are 21 T cell receptor beta chains from one sample sequenced in a study of regulatory T cells in long-lasting Graves disease. Noted time point: persistent/refractory GD, antithyroid drugs over 5 years with positive TRAb. Following extraction of RNA from PBMCs, that RNA was used to make the TCR library. CDR3-region Arm-PCR and iRepertoire HTBI primers produced the TCR beta libraries. Each CDR3 protein gets one entry after TCRdb re-called the multiplex PCR reads with MiXCR. Of 300,000 to 500,000 distinct CDR3 sequences in the sample, around 21% are singletons; the top ten hold less than 25%. This specimen was peripheral blood mononuclear cells (PBMCs), taken when the disease was refractory, from a patient treated with antithyroid drugs. The receptors derive from a female donor with Graves disease.

This clonotype showed up many times. CDR3: CASSQDHGNNQPQHF. The CDR3 coding sequence is TGTGCCAGCAGCCAAGATCACGGAAACAATCAGCCCCAGCATTTT. The J gene is TRBJ1-5, the V gene TRBV3-1; D call uncertain. The CDR3 covers 15 residues. Germline V gene sequence: CDR1 LGHDT, CDR2 YNNKEL (reference sequence). With 0 bases removed from V and 3 bases from J, the gap between germline ends came to 9 bases.

The chain combines TRBV6-1 with TRBJ1-1; D is unclear. The CDR3 is 13 residues long. Germline V gives CDR1 MNHNS, CDR2 SASEGT. V lost 7 bases to trimming and J lost 0 bases, with 9 bases between them. The DNA of the CDR3 is TGTGCCAGCATGGCAGCCTTGAACACTGAAGCTTTCTTT. Its translation: CASMAALNTEAFF.

This clonotype was seen a handful of times. The rearrangement uses TRBV12-3 or TRBV12-4 and TRBJ1-1, with D possibly being TRBD1 (5 bases). The CDR3 sequence is 14 residues long. The V end was cut by 8 bases, the J end by 4 bases, with 17 bases between. CDR3 coding DNA: TGTGCCAGCGTAGTTGTAGGGGTTGCCACTGAAGCTTTCTTT. Its translation: CASVVVGVATEAFF.

A remark on this clonotype: A much larger clonotype is one base distant, so this may be a read error. The CDR3 does not close with the conserved phenylalanine or tryptophan, likely indicating a read error. The rearrangement uses TRBV2 and TRBJ2-7; D is unresolved. Deletions cut 2 bases from V and 0 bases from J, with 11 bases between. CDR1 is SNHLY, CDR2 FYNNEI, per germline. The CDR3 extends over 15 amino acids. The CDR3 DNA is TGTGCCAGCAGTGAACTGCTTGCCGTCTCCTACGAGCAGTACCTC. This codes for CASSELLAVSYEQYL.

This clonotype was counted ten times or more. J is TRBJ1-1 and V is TRBV2, with TRBD1 matching 11 bases. Trimming took 5 bases from V and 3 from J; bases not matched to a gene: 8. CDR3 length: 16 amino acids. CDR1 and CDR2 from the germline V gene are SNHLY and FYNNEI. The CDR3, as DNA: TGTGCCAGCAGTCCGGGACAGGGGGAGAGGGACACTGAAGCTTTCTTT. This gives the protein CASSPGQGERDTEAFF.

This clonotype appeared a few times. The J gene is TRBJ2-1, the V gene TRBV7-3; 10 bases match TRBD2. The CDR3 totals 18 residues. V shed 6 bases, J shed 4 bases, and the junction held 15 bases outside the gene matches. The germline CDR1 and CDR2 sequences are SGHTA and FQGTGA. The CDR3 loop reads CASSPPTHSGRRYNEQFF. The CDR3, as DNA: TGTGCCAGCAGTCCGCCCACACATAGCGGGAGGCGGTACAATGAGCAGTTCTTC. Drawing the rest from reference TRBV7-3 and TRBJ2-1, the complete variable domain is GAGVSQTPSNKVTEKGKYVELRCDPISGHTALYWYRQSLGQGPEFLIYFQGTGAADDSGLPNDRFFAVRPEGSVSTLKIQRTERGDSAVYLCASSPPTHSGRRYNEQFFGPGTRLTVL.

The sample holds many counts of this clonotype. The gene calls are TRBV20-1 and TRBJ2-5, with 9 bases matching TRBD2. Germline V gene data show CDR1 as DFQATT and CDR2 as SNEGSKA (reference sequence). This CDR3 has 12 amino acids. Trimming at V came to 3 bases and at J to 8 bases, leaving 4 bases not matched to a gene. Written as DNA, the CDR3 is TGCAGTGCTAGTCTCCTAGCGGGAACCCAGTACTTC. Translation: CSASLLAGTQYF.

This rearrangement joins TRBV18 to TRBJ2-7, with TRBD2 as a possible D gene (6 bases). Germline V gene sequence: CDR1 KGHSH, CDR2 LQKENI. The CDR3 extends over 12 amino acids. V shed 3 bases and J shed 4 bases, with 7 bases lying between them. The chain's CDR3 is CASSPEGYEQYF. The DNA of the CDR3 is TGTGCCAGCTCACCGGAGGGTTACGAGCAGTACTTC.

This chain connects TRBV7-2 to TRBJ2-7; 9 bases agree with TRBD1. J gave up 2 bases and V 5 bases, and 7 bases lay outside the gene matches. Germline V CDR1 and CDR2: SGHTA, FQGNSA. CDR3 size: 15 residues. The CDR3 here is CASSVTGGRAYEQYF. Written as DNA, the CDR3 is TGTGCCAGCAGCGTGACAGGGGGTCGGGCCTACGAGCAGTACTTC.

For this clonotype: A much more abundant neighbour one base away suggests this may be a read error. V and J are TRBV28 and TRBJ1-5; D gene unclear. The V end was cut by 7 bases, the J end by 0 bases, with 4 bases between. Germline V gives CDR1 MDHEN, CDR2 SYDVKM. The CDR3 has 12 amino acids. CDR3 nucleotides: TGTGCCAGCACGAGTAGCAATCAGCCCCAGCATTTT. Translating it yields CASTSSNQPQHF.

This clonotype was found many times. The chain combines TRBV3-1 with TRBJ1-1, with TRBD1 identical over 7 bases. CDR3 length: 16 amino acids. Germline CDR1 is LGHDT and CDR2 is YNNKEL (reference sequence). With 1 base clipped from V and 4 bases from J, the junction kept 9 bases outside the gene matches. The CDR3 sequence is CASSQGGTYRGTEAFF. The CDR3 DNA reads as TGTGCCAGCAGCCAAGGGGGAACCTACAGGGGCACTGAAGCTTTCTTT.

This clonotype appeared many times. The rearrangement links TRBV28 to TRBJ1-5; D may be TRBD1 (5 bases). The CDR3 sequence is 14 residues long. Germline V lookup: CDR1 MDHEN, CDR2 SYDVKM. The V end lost 3 bases, the J end lost 7 bases, and 13 bases lay between the germline ends. The CDR3 nucleotides are TGTGCCAGCAGTTTTGTTAGGGGATACCAGCCCCAGCATTTT. Translating it yields CASSFVRGYQPQHF.

This sequence joins TRBV29-1 and TRBJ2-2; D remains ambiguous. Trimming took 7 bases from V and 0 from J, leaving 9 bases between them. The length of the CDR3 is 13 residues. Germline V gene data show CDR1 as SQVTM and CDR2 as ANQGSEA. The CDR3 reads CSAQGPNTGELFF. The CDR3 coding sequence is TGCAGCGCTCAAGGACCGAACACCGGGGAGCTGTTTTTT.

The V and J genes are TRBV6-2 or TRBV6-3 and TRBJ2-1; 9 bases map to TRBD1. Germline lookup yields CDR1 MNHEY and CDR2 SVGEGT. After removal of 5 bases from V and 8 bases from J, the junction contained 16 bases not matched to a gene. The CDR3 spans 17 residues. In DNA, the CDR3 is TGTGCCAGCAGTGAACTGTTAGGGACAGGGAAGGAGGATGAGCAGTTCTTC. Its translation is CASSELLGTGKEDEQFF.

This clonotype has at least ten counts. This chain joins TRBV30 and TRBJ2-4; weak D call: TRBD2 (6 bases). CDR3 size: 14 residues. Germline V lookup: CDR1 GTSNPN, CDR2 SVGIG (reference sequence). Between the trimmed V and J ends, which lost 7 bases and 0 bases, there was a span of 13 bases. DNA for the CDR3: TGTGCCTTTCGGACGGGGGTAGCCAAAAACATTCAGTACTTC. Translating it yields CAFRTGVAKNIQYF.

In this sample, this clonotype turned up many times. This chain connects TRBV6-1 to TRBJ2-7; 8 positions match TRBD2. The V gene's germline CDR1 is MNHNS and CDR2 SASEGT. The CDR3 extends over 16 amino acids. Germline trimming cut 6 bases from V and 4 bases from J; bases unmatched to any gene: 14. CDR3 nucleotides: TGTGCCAGCAGGAAGCCGGGAGGGCCGAATGTGTACGAGCAGTACTTC. It translates to CASRKPGGPNVYEQYF.

In this sample, this clonotype turned up many times. At one end the junction does not follow the germline gene, possibly because of a read error. The chain uses TRBV6-2 or TRBV6-3 and TRBJ2-2; D not resolved. There are 15 residues in the CDR3. CDR1 MNHEY and CDR2 SVGEGT come from the germline V gene. The CDR3 protein is CASNYSTRKAGELFF. CDR3 sequence (DNA): TGTGCCAGCAATTACTCGACGCGTAAAGCCGGGGAGCTGTTTTTT.

This clonotype occurred many times. V usage is TRBV3-1 and J usage is TRBJ2-4; 12 nucleotides match TRBD2. V lost 0 bases, J lost 6 bases, and 3 bases stayed unmatched. The CDR3 extends over 16 amino acids. The germline V gene has CDR1 LGHDT and CDR2 YNNKEL (reference sequence). CDR3 in amino acids: CASSQETSGSRNIQYF. As DNA, the CDR3 is TGTGCCAGCAGCCAAGAGACTAGCGGGAGTAGAAACATTCAGTACTTC.

This clonotype was picked up a small number of times. V gene TRBV7-2 combines with J gene TRBJ2-2, with TRBD2 identical over 7 bases. This CDR3 has 14 residues. Losses at the gene ends were 2 bases for V and 6 bases for J; bases not matched to a gene: 3. The germline gives CDR1 SGHTA, CDR2 FQGNSA. The CDR3 here is CASSLTGGPGELFF. The DNA of the CDR3 is TGTGCCAGCAGCTTAACGGGGGGTCCCGGGGAGCTGTTTTTT.

This clonotype came up many times. One junction end does not reproduce the germline sequence, and a read error may be involved. The gene calls are TRBV10-2 and TRBJ2-7, with TRBD2 matching over 7 bases. Germline CDR1 WSHSY, CDR2 SAAADI. The CDR3 is 14 amino acids. CDR3 in amino acids: CASSVSGGSYEQYF. In nucleotides, the CDR3 is TGTGCCAGCAGTGTCTCGGGGGGCTCCTACGAGCAGTACTTC.

With regard to this clonotype: Because the CDR3 is missing its conserved closing phenylalanine or tryptophan, this is likely a read error. The rearrangement links TRBV9 to TRBJ2-2; D uncertain. The CDR3 is 14 amino acids. The ends were cut back, 0 bases at V and 1 base at J, with 4 bases in the middle. Germline V gene sequence: CDR1 SGDLS, CDR2 YYNGEE. This CDR3 reads CASSVDKNTGELFS. In DNA form, the CDR3 reads TGTGCCAGCAGCGTAGATAAGAACACCGGGGAGCTGTTTTCT.